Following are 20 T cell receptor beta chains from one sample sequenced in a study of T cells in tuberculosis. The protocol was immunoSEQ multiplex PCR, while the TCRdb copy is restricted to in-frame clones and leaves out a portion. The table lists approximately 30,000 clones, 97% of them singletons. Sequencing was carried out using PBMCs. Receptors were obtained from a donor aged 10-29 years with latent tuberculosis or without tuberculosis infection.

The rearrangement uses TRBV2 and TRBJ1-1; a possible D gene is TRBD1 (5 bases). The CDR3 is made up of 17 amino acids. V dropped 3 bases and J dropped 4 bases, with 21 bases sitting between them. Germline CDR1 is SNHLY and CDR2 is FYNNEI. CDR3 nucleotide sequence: TGTGCCAGCAGTGACTCACGGCCAGGGTACATGGGCACTGAAGCTTTCTTT. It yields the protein CASSDSRPGYMGTEAFF.

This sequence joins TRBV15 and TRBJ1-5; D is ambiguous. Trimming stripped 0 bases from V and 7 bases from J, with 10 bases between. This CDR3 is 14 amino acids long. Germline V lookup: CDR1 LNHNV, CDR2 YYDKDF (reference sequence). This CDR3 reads CATSRDARVQPQHF. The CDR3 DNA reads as TGTGCCACCAGCAGAGATGCGAGGGTACAGCCCCAGCATTTT.

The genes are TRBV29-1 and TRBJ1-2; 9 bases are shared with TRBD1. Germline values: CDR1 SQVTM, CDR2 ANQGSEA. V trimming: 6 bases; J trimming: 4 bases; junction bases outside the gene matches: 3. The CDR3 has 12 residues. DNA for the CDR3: TGCAGCGTCGGACAGGGGTCCTATGGCTACACCTTC. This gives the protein CSVGQGSYGYTF.

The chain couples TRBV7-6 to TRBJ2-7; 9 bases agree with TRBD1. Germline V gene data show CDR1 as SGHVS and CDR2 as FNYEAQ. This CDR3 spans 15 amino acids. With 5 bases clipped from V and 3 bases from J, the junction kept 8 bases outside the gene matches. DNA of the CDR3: TGTGCCAGCAGCCTAAGCGGGACAGGGCTCTACGAGCAGTACTTC. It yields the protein CASSLSGTGLYEQYF.

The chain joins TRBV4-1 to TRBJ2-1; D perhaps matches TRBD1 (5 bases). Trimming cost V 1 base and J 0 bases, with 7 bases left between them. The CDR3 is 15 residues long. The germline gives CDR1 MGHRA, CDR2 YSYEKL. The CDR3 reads CASSQGQSSYNEQFF. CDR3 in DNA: TGCGCCAGCAGCCAAGGACAGAGCTCCTACAATGAGCAGTTCTTC.

The CDR3 nucleotides are TGTGCCACCTTACAGGGAGGGGCAGATACGCAGTATTTT. Encoded protein: CATLQGGADTQYF. This sequence joins TRBV5-4 and TRBJ2-3; a possible D gene is TRBD2 (7 bases). The CDR3 extends over 13 amino acids. Trimming took 9 bases from V and 4 from J, leaving 15 bases between them. Germline loops: CDR1 SGHNT, CDR2 YYREEE (reference sequence).

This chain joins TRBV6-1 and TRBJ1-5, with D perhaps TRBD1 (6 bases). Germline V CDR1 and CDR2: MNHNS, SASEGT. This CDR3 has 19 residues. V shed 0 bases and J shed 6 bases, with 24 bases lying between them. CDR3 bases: TGTGCCAGCAGTGAAGCGGTAGGGTTGGGCAGGGGTTACGGTCAGCCCCAGCATTTT. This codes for CASSEAVGLGRGYGQPQHF.

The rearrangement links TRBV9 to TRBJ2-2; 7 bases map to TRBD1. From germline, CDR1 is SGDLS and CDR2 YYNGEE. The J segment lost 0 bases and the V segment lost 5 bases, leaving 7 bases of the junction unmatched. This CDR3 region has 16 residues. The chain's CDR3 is CASSGDGTANTGELFF. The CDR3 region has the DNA TGTGCCAGCAGTGGAGACGGGACAGCGAACACCGGGGAGCTGTTTTTT. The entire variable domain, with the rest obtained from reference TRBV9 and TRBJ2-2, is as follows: DSGVTQTPKHLITATGQRVTLRCSPRSGDLSVYWYQQSLDQGLQFLIQYYNGEERAKGNILERFSAQQFPDLHSELNLSSLELGDSALYFCASSGDGTANTGELFFGEGSRLTVL.

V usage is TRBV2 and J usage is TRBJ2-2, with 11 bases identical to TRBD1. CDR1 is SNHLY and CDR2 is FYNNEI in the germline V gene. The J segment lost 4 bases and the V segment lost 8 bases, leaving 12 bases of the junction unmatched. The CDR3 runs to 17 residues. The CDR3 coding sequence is TGTGCCAGCTCCTTCCTTCCGGGACAGGGGGTCACCGGGGAGCTGTTTTTT. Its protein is CASSFLPGQGVTGELFF.

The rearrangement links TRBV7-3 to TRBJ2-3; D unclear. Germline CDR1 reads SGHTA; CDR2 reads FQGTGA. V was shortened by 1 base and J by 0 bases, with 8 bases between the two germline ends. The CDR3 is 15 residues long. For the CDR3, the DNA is TGTGCCAGCAGCTTAAACCCAGTAAGCACAGATACGCAGTATTTT. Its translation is CASSLNPVSTDTQYF.

The CDR3 bases are TGTGCCATCAGTGGGACCGGGACAGGGTCATACGAGCAGTACTTC. It is translated as CAISGTGTGSYEQYF. The chain joins TRBV10-3 to TRBJ2-7; 9 bases are a match to TRBD1. V lost 4 bases to trimming and J lost 4 bases; unmatched junction nucleotides: 8. The germline V gene has CDR1 ENHRY and CDR2 SYGVKD. The CDR3 runs to 15 residues.

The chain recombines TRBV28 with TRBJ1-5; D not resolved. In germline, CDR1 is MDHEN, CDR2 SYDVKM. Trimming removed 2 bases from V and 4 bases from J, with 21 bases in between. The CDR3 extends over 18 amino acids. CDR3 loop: CASSLHVFGPGGNQPQHF. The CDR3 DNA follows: TGTGCCAGCAGTTTACACGTGTTCGGCCCCGGCGGGAATCAGCCCCAGCATTTT.

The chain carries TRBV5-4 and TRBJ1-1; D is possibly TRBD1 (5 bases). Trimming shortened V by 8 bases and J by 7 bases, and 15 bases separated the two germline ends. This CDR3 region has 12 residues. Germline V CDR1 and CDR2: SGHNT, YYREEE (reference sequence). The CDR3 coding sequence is TGTGCCAGTAGTCTCCGACAGAGTGAAGCTTTCTTT. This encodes CASSLRQSEAFF.

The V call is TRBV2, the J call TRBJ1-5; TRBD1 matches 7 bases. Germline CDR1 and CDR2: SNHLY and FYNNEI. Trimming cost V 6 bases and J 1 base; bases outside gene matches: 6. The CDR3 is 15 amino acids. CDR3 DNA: TGTGCCAGCAGACAGGGGCCCCTAAGCAATCAGCCCCAGCATTTT. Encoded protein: CASRQGPLSNQPQHF.

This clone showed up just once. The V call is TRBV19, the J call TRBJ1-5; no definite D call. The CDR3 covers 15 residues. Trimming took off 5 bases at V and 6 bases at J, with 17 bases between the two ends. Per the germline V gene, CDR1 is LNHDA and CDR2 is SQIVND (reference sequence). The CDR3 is CASSFGAGEGQPQHF. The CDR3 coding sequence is TGTGCCAGTAGTTTCGGTGCAGGCGAGGGTCAGCCCCAGCATTTT.

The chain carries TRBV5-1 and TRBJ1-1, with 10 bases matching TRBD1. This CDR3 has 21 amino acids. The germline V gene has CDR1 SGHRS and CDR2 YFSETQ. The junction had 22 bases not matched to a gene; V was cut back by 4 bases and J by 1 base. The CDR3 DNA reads TGCGCCAGCAGCCTTCAAGACCAAAACGGACTGACAGGGGGCTGGAACACTGAAGCTTTCTTT. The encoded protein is CASSLQDQNGLTGGWNTEAFF.

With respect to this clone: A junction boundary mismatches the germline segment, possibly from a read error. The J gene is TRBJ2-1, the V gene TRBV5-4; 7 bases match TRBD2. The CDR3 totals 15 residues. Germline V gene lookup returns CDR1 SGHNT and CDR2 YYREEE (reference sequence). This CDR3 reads CASSFRLATYNEQFF. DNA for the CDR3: TGTGCCAGTAGCTTTCGACTAGCCACCTACAATGAGCAGTTCTTC. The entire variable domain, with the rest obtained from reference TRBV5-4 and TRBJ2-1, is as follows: ETGVTQSPTHLIKTRGQQVTLRCSSQSGHNTVSWYQQALGQGPQFIFQYYREEENGRGNFPPRFSGLQFPNYSSELNVNALELDDSALYLCASSFRLATYNEQFFGPGTRLTVL.

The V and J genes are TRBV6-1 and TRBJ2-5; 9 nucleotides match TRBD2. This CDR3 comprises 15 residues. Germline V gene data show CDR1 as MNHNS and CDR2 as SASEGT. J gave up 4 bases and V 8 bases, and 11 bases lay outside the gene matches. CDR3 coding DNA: TGTGCCAGCCTTCCTTTAGCGGGAGTAGGAGAGACCCAGTACTTC. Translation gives CASLPLAGVGETQYF.

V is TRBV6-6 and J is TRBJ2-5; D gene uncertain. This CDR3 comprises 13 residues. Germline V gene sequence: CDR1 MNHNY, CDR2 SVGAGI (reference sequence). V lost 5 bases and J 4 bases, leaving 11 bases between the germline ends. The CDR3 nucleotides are TGTGCCAGCAGTCCTACTCACCCAGAGACCCAGTACTTC. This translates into CASSPTHPETQYF.

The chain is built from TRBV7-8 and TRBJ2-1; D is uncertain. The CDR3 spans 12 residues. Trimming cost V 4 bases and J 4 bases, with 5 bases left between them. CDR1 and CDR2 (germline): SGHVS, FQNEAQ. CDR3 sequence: CASSSRYNEQFF. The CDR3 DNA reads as TGTGCCAGCAGCTCTAGATACAATGAGCAGTTCTTC.